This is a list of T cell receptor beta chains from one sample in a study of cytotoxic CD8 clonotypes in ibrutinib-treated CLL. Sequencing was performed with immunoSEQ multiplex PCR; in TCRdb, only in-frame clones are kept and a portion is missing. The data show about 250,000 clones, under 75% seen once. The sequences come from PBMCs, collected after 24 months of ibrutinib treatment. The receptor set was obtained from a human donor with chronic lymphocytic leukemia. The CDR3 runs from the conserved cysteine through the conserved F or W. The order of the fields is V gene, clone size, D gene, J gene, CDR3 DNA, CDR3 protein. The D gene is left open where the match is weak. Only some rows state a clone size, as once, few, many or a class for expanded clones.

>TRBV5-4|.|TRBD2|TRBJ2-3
TGTGCCAGCAGCTCCGGCGGGAGAGCAAGGGGCCACGATACGCAGTATTTT
CASSSGGRARGHDTQYF
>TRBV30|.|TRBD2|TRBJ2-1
TGTGCCTGGACACCGGGACTAGCGGACTACAATGAGCAGTTCTTC
CAWTPGLADYNEQFF
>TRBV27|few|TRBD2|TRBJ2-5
TGTGCCAGCAGTTTCCTCACTAGCGGGAAAGAGACCCAGTACTTC
CASSFLTSGKETQYF
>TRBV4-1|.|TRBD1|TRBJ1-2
TGCGCCAGCAGCCCCGACAGGGGTAACTATGGCTACACCTTC
CASSPDRGNYGYTF
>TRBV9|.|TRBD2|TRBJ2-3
TGTGCCAGCAGCGCCCAGAGCGGGACTAGCACAGATACGCAGTATTTT
CASSAQSGTSTDTQYF
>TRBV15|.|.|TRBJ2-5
TGTGCCACCAGCAGAGATCCGGGCCAGGGGCGAGAGACCCAGTACTTC
CATSRDPGQGRETQYF
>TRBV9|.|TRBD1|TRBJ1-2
TGTGCCAGCAGCGTAGACGTGACAGGGGACTATGGCTACACCTTC
CASSVDVTGDYGYTF
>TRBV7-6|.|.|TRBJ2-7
TGTGCCAGCAGCGCCGGGACTCCCACTCGGGAGCAGTACTTC
CASSAGTPTREQYF
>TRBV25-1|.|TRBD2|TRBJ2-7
TGTGCCAGCAGGGGGGGGACCTACGAGCAGTACTTC
CASRGGTYEQYF
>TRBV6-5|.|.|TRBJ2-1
TGTGCCACCCAAGGACATTCCTCCTACAATGAGCAGTTCTTC
CATQGHSSYNEQFF
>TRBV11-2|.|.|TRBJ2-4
TGTGCCAGCCGCCGGCCAGGGGGGGCAGACAAAAACATTCAGTACTTC
CASRRPGGADKNIQYF